A single sample gave rise to the 29 T cell receptor beta chains below, sequenced in a study of T-cell reconstitution after alpha-beta-depleted transplantation in children. As it was prepared, the TCRbeta library received unique molecular identifiers. Each CDR3 protein is one row after TCRdb ran MiXCR on the PCR reads. The sample consists of about 610,000 distinct CDR3 sequences, roughly a tenth of them appearing once. This specimen consisted of PBMCs from the stem cell graft donor, obtained from the stem cell graft. The origin of the receptors is a human donor who donated a stem cell graft to a child with acute myeloid leukemia.

Ten or more counts support this clonotype. The rearrangement uses TRBV29-1 and TRBJ2-1; D not certain. The CDR3 extends over 10 amino acids. V shed 4 bases and J shed 5 bases, with 3 bases lying between them. Germline V gene sequence: CDR1 SQVTM, CDR2 ANQGSEA. In DNA form, the CDR3 reads TGCAGCGTTGGAAACAATGAGCAGTTCTTC. It is translated as CSVGNNEQFF.

The V gene is TRBV7-3, the J gene TRBJ2-3; 7 bases fit TRBD2. The CDR3 is 15 residues long. V trimming: 3 bases; J trimming: 2 bases; junction bases outside the gene matches: 5. CDR1 and CDR2 (germline): SGHTA, FQGTGA. CDR3 sequence: CASSFSGRNTDTQYF. In DNA, the CDR3 is TGTGCCAGCAGCTTCTCCGGGAGGAACACAGATACGCAGTATTTT.

This clonotype was recorded a few times. This rearrangement joins TRBV4-2 to TRBJ2-6, with 11 bases identical to TRBD2. Germline lookup yields CDR1 LGHNA and CDR2 YNFKEQ. The length of the CDR3 is 17 residues. V gave up 5 bases and J gave up 0 bases; unmatched junction bases: 3. The CDR3 bases are TGTGCCAGCAGCTGGGGACTAGCGGCCTCTGGGGCCAACGTCCTGACTTTC. Translating it yields CASSWGLAASGANVLTF.

The CDR3 region has the DNA TGCAGTGCCCTCCCACTAGCCCCCAGAGGAGAGACCCAGTACTTC. It specifies CSALPLAPRGETQYF. The rearrangement uses TRBV20-1 and TRBJ2-5, with a tentative D call TRBD2 (6 bases). V was trimmed by 6 bases and J by 4 bases, leaving 21 bases between them. CDR3 size: 15 residues. Germline CDR1 reads DFQATT; CDR2 reads SNEGSKA (reference sequence).

This clonotype was detected ten times or more. The chain couples TRBV29-1 to TRBJ2-7, with TRBD1 matching over 9 bases. This CDR3 spans 14 amino acids. Germline CDR1 SQVTM, CDR2 ANQGSEA. V lost 5 bases and J lost 0; bases outside the gene matches: 5. In DNA form, the CDR3 reads TGCAGCGTTCTCGGGACAGGGAGCTCCTACGAGCAGTACTTC. It encodes CSVLGTGSSYEQYF.

CDR3 DNA: TGTGCCAGCAGCCCCCCGGACAGGGGGCTCGCTGAAGCTTTCTTT. Its translation: CASSPPDRGLAEAFF. This chain uses TRBV9 with TRBJ1-1, with 11 bases matching TRBD1. The CDR3 loop spans 15 amino acids. The ends lost 4 bases at V and 6 bases at J; junction bases unmatched: 8. Per germline, CDR1 SGDLS and CDR2 YYNGEE.

This clonotype appeared a few times. The J gene is TRBJ2-7, the V gene TRBV30, with 9 bases lining up with TRBD2. Germline V lookup: CDR1 GTSNPN, CDR2 SVGIG (reference sequence). The CDR3 runs 15 residues. The J segment lost 6 bases and the V segment lost 0 bases, leaving 9 bases of the junction unmatched. CDR3 sequence (DNA): TGTGCCTGGAGTGTGTTGGGCGGGAGGGCCCGCGAGCAGTACTTC. Its protein is CAWSVLGGRAREQYF. Supplemented by reference TRBV30 and TRBJ2-7, the full variable domain reads SQTIHQWPATLVQPVGSPLSLECTVEGTSNPNLYWYRQAAGRGLQLLFYSVGIGQISSEVPQNLSASRPQDRQFILSSKKLLLSDSGFYLCAWSVLGGRAREQYFGPGTRLTVT.

Many counts were recorded for this clonotype. The J gene is TRBJ2-3, the V gene TRBV29-1; the D is unclear. Trimming stripped 5 bases from V and 2 bases from J, with 17 bases between. In germline, CDR1 is SQVTM, CDR2 ANQGSEA. The CDR3 spans 15 residues. The CDR3 nucleotides are TGCAGCGTTAGGCTAGTCAGTCCCACCACAGATACGCAGTATTTT. This sequence encodes CSVRLVSPTTDTQYF.

At least ten counts were recorded for this clonotype. Written as DNA, the CDR3 is TGTGCCAGCAGTCCCAGGGGGGTGAGAAATCAGCCCCAGCATTTT. Residues: CASSPRGVRNQPQHF. The chain employs TRBV12-3 or TRBV12-4 and TRBJ1-5; 7 bases agree with TRBD1. The CDR3 is made up of 15 amino acids. V was clipped by 5 bases and J by 4 bases; unmatched bases: 8.

This clonotype was counted between two and nine times. The chain joins TRBV29-1 to TRBJ2-1; D tentatively reads TRBD1 or TRBD2 (6 bases each). CDR1 is SQVTM and CDR2 is ANQGSEA in the germline V gene. V lost 7 bases to trimming and J lost 8 bases, with 15 bases between them. The CDR3 extends over 12 amino acids. The CDR3 protein is CSGDPGEDEQFF. The CDR3 bases are TGCAGCGGAGACCCAGGGGAGGATGAGCAGTTCTTC.

This clonotype was seen only a few times. This chain connects TRBV5-5 to TRBJ2-5; 7 nucleotides match TRBD1. Germline CDR1 reads SGHKS; CDR2 reads YYEKEE (reference sequence). The CDR3 spans 15 residues. V was pared by 3 bases and J by 4 bases, with 9 bases of the junction left unmatched. CDR3 nucleotides: TGTGCCAGCAGCTCGGCCACCAACAGGGGAGAGACCCAGTACTTC. This sequence encodes CASSSATNRGETQYF. Variable domain in full (rest from reference TRBV5-5 and TRBJ2-5): DAGVTQSPTHLIKTRGQQVTLRCSPISGHKSVSWYQQVLGQGPQFIFQYYEKEERGRGNFPDRFSARQFPNYSSELNVNALLLGDSALYLCASSSATNRGETQYFGPGTRLLVL.

This clonotype occurred a few times. The chain combines TRBV20-1 with TRBJ2-6; D is ambiguous. V shed 3 bases and J shed 0 bases, with 12 bases lying between them. The CDR3 runs to 16 residues. CDR1 DFQATT and CDR2 SNEGSKA come from the germline V gene (reference sequence). This CDR3 is CSARPSGISGANVLTF. The CDR3 nucleotides read TGCAGTGCTAGGCCCTCAGGTATCTCTGGGGCCAACGTCCTGACTTTC.

The chain joins TRBV27 to TRBJ2-7; TRBD1 matches at 8 bases. The CDR3 is 15 amino acids. Germline loops: CDR1 MNHEY, CDR2 SMNVEV (reference sequence). V lost 3 bases, J lost 5 bases, and 9 bases stayed unmatched. In DNA, the CDR3 is TGTGCCAGCAGTTTCGAGCCAGGGGGCATCCACGAGCAGTACTTC. As protein: CASSFEPGGIHEQYF.

The sample holds many counts of this clonotype. The V gene is TRBV7-9, the J gene TRBJ2-5, with 10 bases lining up with TRBD2. Unmatched junction bases numbered 9, after V lost 5 bases and J lost 0 bases. This CDR3 contains 17 residues. From germline, CDR1 is SEHNR and CDR2 FQNEAQ (reference sequence). The CDR3 DNA sequence: TGTGCCAGCAGCCTCCTAACTAGCGGGGCGTACCAAGAGACCCAGTACTTC. Its protein is CASSLLTSGAYQETQYF.

This rearrangement joins TRBV20-1 to TRBJ2-5, with TRBD2 matching 16 bases. The CDR3 is 18 residues long. Germline trimming cut 2 bases from V and 6 bases from J; bases unmatched to any gene: 12. Germline lookup yields CDR1 DFQATT and CDR2 SNEGSKA (reference sequence). CDR3 nucleotide sequence: TGCAGTGCTAGACAAGGTCAGGGACTAGCGGGAGGGCCTCAGACCCAGTACTTC. Protein sequence: CSARQGQGLAGGPQTQYF.

The genes are TRBV6-5 and TRBJ2-7; a possible D gene is TRBD1 (6 bases). Germline V CDR1 and CDR2: MNHEY, SVGAGI. V lost 0 bases to trimming and J lost 3 bases, with 12 bases between them. The CDR3 runs to 15 residues. CDR3 amino acids: CASSYSILGGYEQYF. The CDR3, as DNA: TGTGCCAGCAGTTACTCGATTTTAGGGGGCTACGAGCAGTACTTC.

J is TRBJ1-2 and V is TRBV12-3 or TRBV12-4, with D unresolved. Trimming removed 4 bases at V and 4 bases at J, with 10 bases between. The CDR3 loop spans 13 amino acids. The CDR3 DNA reads TGTGCCAGCAGTTCAAGTTACTCCTATGGCTACACCTTC. Translating it yields CASSSSYSYGYTF.

This clonotype has more than one count but fewer than ten. CDR3 amino acids: CTPEGQEKLFF. CDR3 DNA: TGCACACCGGAAGGACAGGAAAAACTGTTTTTT. The chain couples TRBV20-1 to TRBJ1-4, with a possible D match to TRBD1 (6 bases). The CDR3 length is 11 residues. The V gene's germline CDR1 is DFQATT and CDR2 SNEGSKA (reference sequence).

V gene TRBV14 combines with J gene TRBJ1-3; unclear D gene. Germline CDR1 and CDR2: SGHDN and FVKESK. The CDR3 covers 14 residues. Trimming shortened V by 5 bases and J by 0 bases, and 8 bases separated the two germline ends. CDR3 in amino acids: CASSTTGSGNTIYF. In nucleotides, the CDR3 is TGTGCCAGCAGCACAACGGGCTCTGGAAACACCATATATTTT.

This rearrangement joins TRBV5-4 to TRBJ2-1; the D is unclear. The V end lost 2 bases, the J end lost 6 bases, and 9 bases lay between the germline ends. Per the germline V gene, CDR1 is SGHNT and CDR2 is YYREEE (reference sequence). The CDR3 is 13 amino acids. The CDR3 region has the DNA TGTGCCAGCAGCTTTGCTATAGGCAATGAGCAGTTCTTC. As protein: CASSFAIGNEQFF.

This clonotype was recorded many times. The V gene is TRBV21-1, the J gene TRBJ1-1. TRBV21-1 is a listed pseudogene. The CDR3 totals 16 residues. CDR3 nucleotide sequence: TGTGCCAGCAGCAAAGCGCTGTGGGGAGACAACACTGAAGCTTTCTTT. It codes for CASSKALWGDNTEAFF.

This clonotype was seen a handful of times. The chain is built from TRBV27 and TRBJ2-6; 7 bases match TRBD1. The junction had 9 bases not matched to a gene; V was cut back by 7 bases and J by 0 bases. The germline CDR1 and CDR2 sequences are MNHEY and SMNVEV (reference sequence). The CDR3 has 17 amino acids. The CDR3 spells CASNPTGSISGANVLTF. The CDR3 coding sequence is TGTGCCAGCAACCCGACAGGGAGCATCTCTGGGGCCAACGTCCTGACTTTC.

J is TRBJ2-1 and V is TRBV5-1; TRBD2 matches at 11 bases. V trimming: 3 bases; J trimming: 4 bases; junction bases outside the gene matches: 12. This CDR3 has 18 amino acids. CDR1 is SGHRS, CDR2 YFSETQ, per germline. In DNA form, the CDR3 reads TGCGCCAGCAGCTCCTCTGTGCCGGGACTAGCGGATTACAATGAGCAGTTCTTC. Its translation is CASSSSVPGLADYNEQFF.

This clonotype was observed a few times. This rearrangement joins TRBV19 to TRBJ2-6; D may be TRBD1 (5 bases). With 3 bases removed from V and 0 bases from J, the gap between germline ends came to 6 bases. The CDR3 totals 15 residues. CDR1 and CDR2 (germline): LNHDA, SQIVND (reference sequence). The CDR3 sequence: CASSIRASGANVLTF. In DNA, the CDR3 is TGTGCCAGTAGTATCAGGGCCTCTGGGGCCAACGTCCTGACTTTC.

V and J are TRBV4-2 and TRBJ2-7; 8 nucleotides align to TRBD2. J was trimmed by 1 base and V by 1 base; bases with no gene match: 6. CDR1 and CDR2 (germline): LGHNA, YNFKEQ. The CDR3 consists of 16 residues. The CDR3 loop reads CASSQGASGPSYEQYF. CDR3 DNA sequence: TGTGCCAGCAGCCAAGGGGCTAGCGGGCCGTCCTACGAGCAGTACTTC.

The table lists this clonotype with many counts. The chain employs TRBV27 and TRBJ2-1, with a possible D match to TRBD1 (6 bases). The CDR3 is made up of 13 amino acids. Germline V gene sequence: CDR1 MNHEY, CDR2 SMNVEV (reference sequence). The ends were cut back, 6 bases at V and 5 bases at J, with 11 bases in the middle. CDR3 nucleotide sequence: TGTGCCAGCAGGGACAGAGACCACAATGAGCAGTTCTTC. Its protein product is CASRDRDHNEQFF.

This clonotype was detected only a few times. The J gene is TRBJ1-3, the V gene TRBV7-3; TRBD1 matches 7 bases. V shed 5 bases and J 2 bases; nucleotides not matched to a gene: 6. The germline CDR1 and CDR2 sequences are SGHTA and FQGTGA. This CDR3 is built from 15 residues. The CDR3 nucleotides read TGTGCCAGCAGCCGAGGGGGCGAACCTGGAAACACCATATATTTT. Its translation: CASSRGGEPGNTIYF.

This clonotype appeared a few times. Here the CDR3 DNA reads TGTGCCAGCAGCTTACGGGACAGCAAAAACACCATATATTTT. Protein product: CASSLRDSKNTIYF. The chain uses TRBV7-2 and TRBJ1-3; 7 nucleotides match TRBD1. V was clipped by 2 bases and J by 6 bases; unmatched bases: 4. Germline V lookup: CDR1 SGHTA, CDR2 FQGNSA. The CDR3 contains 14 residues.

In its sample, this clonotype was seen a few times. The CDR3 loop reads CASRSGQGDHQPQHF. CDR3 nucleotides: TGTGCCAGCAGATCGGGACAGGGGGACCATCAGCCCCAGCATTTT. This sequence joins TRBV6-1 and TRBJ1-5; 11 nucleotides match TRBD1. Germline-derived CDR1 and CDR2 are MNHNS and SASEGT. This CDR3 has 15 amino acids. The J segment lost 5 bases and the V segment lost 6 bases, leaving 6 bases of the junction unmatched.